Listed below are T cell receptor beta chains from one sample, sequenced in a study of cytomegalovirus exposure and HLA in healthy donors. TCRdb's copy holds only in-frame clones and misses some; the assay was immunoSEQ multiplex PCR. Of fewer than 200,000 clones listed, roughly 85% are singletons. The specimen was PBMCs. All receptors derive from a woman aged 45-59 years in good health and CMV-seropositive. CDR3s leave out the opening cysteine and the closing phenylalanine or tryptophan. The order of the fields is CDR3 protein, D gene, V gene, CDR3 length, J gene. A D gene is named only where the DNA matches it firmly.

ASSPFQDRGLLGVNTEAF,TRBD1,TRBV18,18,TRBJ1-1
ASRPYRDQGAQY,TRBD1,TRBV7-2,12,TRBJ2-5
ASSGALGGYNEQF,NA,TRBV2,13,TRBJ2-1
ASKKVTGTYEQY,TRBD1,TRBV28,12,TRBJ2-7
ASSDRGAYEQY,NA,TRBV2,11,TRBJ2-7
ASRIAGGGTGELF,TRBD1,TRBV28,13,TRBJ2-2
ASTITRDIMNTGELF,NA,TRBV21-1,15,TRBJ2-2
ASSLNGAGASGYT,NA,TRBV7-2,13,TRBJ1-2
ASIPLAGCQETQY,NA,TRBV6-8,13,TRBJ2-5
ASSLVAGKGGRTEAF,NA,TRBV7-6,15,TRBJ1-1
ASSLLSVGLTSDEQY,NA,TRBV5-1,15,TRBJ2-7
ASSLAGTGSYEQY,TRBD1,TRBV7-2,13,TRBJ2-7
ARGTRRDIQY,NA,TRBV6-6,10,TRBJ2-4
ASSSQGAAGANVLT,TRBD1,TRBV7-3,14,TRBJ2-6
AWGTGPVGETQY,TRBD1,TRBV30,12,TRBJ2-5
ASSLTSGLVYEQY,TRBD2,TRBV27,13,TRBJ2-7
ASSHYNNQPQH,NA,TRBV7-8,11,TRBJ1-5
AIQQGFNQPQH,NA,TRBV28,11,TRBJ1-5
ASSEASYLGGGYEQY,TRBD2,TRBV6-1,15,TRBJ2-7
ASSYGTGANYGYT,TRBD1,TRBV6-5,13,TRBJ1-2
ASSTPDRVHEQY,NA,TRBV21-1,12,TRBJ2-7
ASSQERGPYEQY,TRBD1,TRBV4-1,12,TRBJ2-7
ASSLGQGNYGYT,TRBD1,TRBV5-6,12,TRBJ1-2
ASSEALQLRPSATNNEQF,NA,TRBV2,18,TRBJ2-1